These 17 T cell receptor beta chains originate from one sample sequenced in a study of technical replicates of blood from a handful of donors. This table comes from immunoSEQ multiplex PCR, and its TCRdb copy is limited to in-frame clones, with some not included. The data show approximately 73,000 clones, just over 90% seen once. Sequencing was carried out using T cells isolated from PBMCs. These receptor sequences come from a human donor in good health.

The chain couples TRBV5-4 to TRBJ2-7; D possibly corresponds to TRBD2 (5 bases). V was clipped by 4 bases and J by 1 base, with 12 bases between them. Germline V gene data show CDR1 as SGHNT and CDR2 as YYREEE (reference sequence). The CDR3 sequence is 14 residues long. The CDR3 region has the DNA TGTGCCAGCAGCGACTACCGGGGATCCTACGAGCAGTACTTC. Amino acid sequence: CASSDYRGSYEQYF.

The chain links TRBV12-5 to TRBJ2-3; 8 positions agree with TRBD2. Germline values: CDR1 LGHNT, CDR2 FRNRAP. The CDR3 has 17 amino acids. The V and J ends lost 6 bases and 3 bases, in that order; junction bases with no gene match: 14. The CDR3 region is CASGAFYLAGGTDTQYF. CDR3 DNA sequence: TGTGCTAGTGGGGCCTTCTATCTGGCGGGAGGAACAGATACGCAGTATTTT.

V is TRBV2 and J is TRBJ2-7, with D possibly being TRBD1 (6 bases). The germline gives CDR1 SNHLY, CDR2 FYNNEI. CDR3 length: 12 amino acids. V dropped 5 bases and J dropped 4 bases, with 9 bases sitting between them. The CDR3 is CASSYREYEQYF. CDR3 DNA sequence: TGTGCCAGCAGTTACAGGGAGTACGAGCAGTACTTC.

The V call is TRBV9, the J call TRBJ2-7; 10 bases match TRBD2. Unmatched junction bases numbered 10, after V lost 1 base and J lost 6 bases. Germline lookup yields CDR1 SGDLS and CDR2 YYNGEE. This CDR3 comprises 16 residues. CDR3 region: CASSVSSGGARGEQYF. The CDR3 DNA reads as TGTGCCAGCAGCGTATCCAGCGGGGGGGCACGGGGCGAGCAGTACTTC.

This chain joins TRBV19 and TRBJ2-7; no firm D call. The ends were cut back, 5 bases at V and 2 bases at J, with 16 bases in the middle. The length of the CDR3 is 15 residues. Germline V lookup: CDR1 LNHDA, CDR2 SQIVND (reference sequence). The CDR3 DNA sequence: TGTGCCAGTAGTGCTCTACCGGCTGACACCTACGAGCAGTACTTC. As protein: CASSALPADTYEQYF.

This chain connects TRBV30 to TRBJ2-2, with 8 bases aligning to TRBD1. The CDR3 extends over 13 amino acids. Germline lookup yields CDR1 GTSNPN and CDR2 SVGIG (reference sequence). The V and J ends lost 8 bases and 8 bases, in that order; junction bases with no gene match: 10. The CDR3 sequence is CAGQKQGAGELFF. The CDR3 DNA follows: TGTGCCGGACAAAAGCAGGGGGCGGGGGAGCTGTTTTTT.

The chain joins TRBV2 to TRBJ1-5; TRBD1 agrees at 11 bases. The germline V gene encodes CDR1 SNHLY and CDR2 FYNNEI. Trimming removed 6 bases from V and 6 bases from J; junction bases left unmatched: 4. This CDR3 has 14 amino acids. The CDR3 DNA sequence: TGTGCCAGCAGCGTTGGACAGGGGGCTCAGCCCCAGCATTTT. Translation gives CASSVGQGAQPQHF.

The gene calls are TRBV11-3 and TRBJ1-1; a possible D gene is TRBD1 (5 bases). Germline CDR1 reads SGHNT; CDR2 reads YENEEA. The CDR3 extends over 15 amino acids. V was pared by 2 bases and J by 5 bases, with 15 bases between. CDR3 protein: CASSLNWGRWTEAFF. CDR3 bases: TGTGCCAGCAGCTTAAACTGGGGGAGGTGGACTGAAGCTTTCTTT.

The chain recombines TRBV7-8 with TRBJ1-2; tentative D call: TRBD1 (6 bases). Trimming shortened V by 4 bases and J by 6 bases, and 12 bases separated the two germline ends. The CDR3 has 13 residues. CDR1 SGHVS and CDR2 FQNEAQ come from the germline V gene. The CDR3 is CASSYRASNGYTF. The CDR3, as DNA: TGTGCCAGCAGCTACAGGGCCTCAAATGGCTACACCTTC.

The V and J genes are TRBV6-1 and TRBJ1-2; D gene ambiguous. Germline V gene lookup returns CDR1 MNHNS and CDR2 SASEGT. CDR3 size: 12 residues. V was clipped by 6 bases and J by 5 bases, with 10 bases between them. The CDR3 coding sequence is TGTGCCAGCAGGTCGCGGGAGTATGGCTACACCTTC. Protein product: CASRSREYGYTF.

The rearrangement uses TRBV9 and TRBJ2-5; 7 positions agree with TRBD2. The CDR3 runs to 14 residues. Per the germline V gene, CDR1 is SGDLS and CDR2 is YYNGEE. The ends lost 2 bases at V and 0 bases at J; junction bases unmatched: 1. The CDR3 nucleotides read TGTGCCAGCAGCGTTAGCGGGCACCAAGAGACCCAGTACTTC. Amino acid sequence: CASSVSGHQETQYF.

This rearrangement joins TRBV7-6 to TRBJ1-5; the match to TRBD1 covers 10 bases. The CDR3 extends over 17 amino acids. The V gene end was trimmed by 3 bases and the J gene end by 4 bases; junction bases not matched to a gene: 9. Germline CDR1 SGHVS, CDR2 FNYEAQ. CDR3 loop: CASSFLRDRGENQPQHF. The CDR3 DNA reads as TGTGCCAGCAGCTTTCTAAGGGACAGGGGCGAGAATCAGCCCCAGCATTTT.

The count of this clone is one. This sequence joins TRBV28 and TRBJ2-6; TRBD1 matches at 11 bases. The CDR3 spans 20 residues. CDR1 is MDHEN, CDR2 SYDVKM, per germline. V dropped 6 bases and J dropped 2; count of bases not matched to a gene: 15. The CDR3 loop reads CASSNLIEPGQGAGANVLTF. In DNA form, the CDR3 reads TGTGCCAGCAGCAACCTGATAGAACCGGGACAGGGGGCTGGGGCCAACGTCCTGACTTTC.

The chain joins TRBV7-8 to TRBJ2-7, with 8 bases aligning to TRBD1. V dropped 1 base and J dropped 2; count of bases not matched to a gene: 19. There are 20 residues in the CDR3. Germline assignment: CDR1 SGHVS and CDR2 FQNEAQ. As DNA, the CDR3 is TGTGCCAGCAGCTTAGTAGAGGGGGTGAGGGGGACAGGAAACCCCTACGAGCAGTACTTC. This translates into CASSLVEGVRGTGNPYEQYF.

The chain uses TRBV11-2 and TRBJ1-1; a possible D gene is TRBD1 (5 bases). V was cut by 4 bases and J by 0 bases, with 12 bases left in between. Germline V CDR1 and CDR2: SGHAT, FQNNGV. The CDR3 covers 15 residues. The CDR3 DNA reads as TGTGCCAGCAGCTACACCGGAGGGGTGAACACTGAAGCTTTCTTT. Protein sequence: CASSYTGGVNTEAFF.

V gene TRBV2 combines with J gene TRBJ2-1; TRBD1 aligns across 8 bases. The germline CDR1 and CDR2 sequences are SNHLY and FYNNEI. V trimming: 7 bases; J trimming: 7 bases; junction bases outside the gene matches: 12. The CDR3 runs to 15 residues. The CDR3 DNA reads TGTGCCAGCACGCGATTAGGACAGGGTAGGAATGAGCAGTTCTTC. The encoded protein is CASTRLGQGRNEQFF.

The CDR3 bases are TGTGCCAGCAGTCCCAAATTCACCCGGGACAGGGTTCACGAGCAGTACTTC. It is translated as CASSPKFTRDRVHEQYF. V gene TRBV27 combines with J gene TRBJ2-7, with 9 positions matching TRBD1. With V trimmed by 5 bases and J by 5 bases, 16 bases remained unmatched. CDR3 length: 17 residues. The germline V gene has CDR1 MNHEY and CDR2 SMNVEV (reference sequence).